This T cell receptor (beta chain) was retrieved from a study of T cells after yellow fever vaccination. Study results and caveats: Abundant clonotypes from the bulk population could contaminate FACS-sorted repertoires. Weaker, the secondary response had a peak occurring faster, on day 5 versus 15.

The CDR3 runs 15 residues. V lost 3 bases and J 6 bases, leaving 16 bases between the germline ends. Per germline, CDR1 ENHRY and CDR2 SYGVKD. TCRdb called the 5' RACE reads again in MiXCR, with one record for every CDR3 protein. Seen here are about 320,000 distinct CDR3 sequences, 3.5% to 4.5% observed once, and the top ten hold approximately 20%. This clonotype has a handful of counts. The antigen is unknown. The V gene is TRBV10-3, the J gene TRBJ2-3, with a tentative D call TRBD1 (6 bases). The TCR originated in a man between 18 and 29 years old who received the YFV17D yellow fever vaccine. Specimen: PBMCs, collected 15 days after the yellow fever booster vaccination. The chain's CDR3 is CAISDRQGNLDTQYF. In nucleotides, the CDR3 is TGTGCCATCAGTGATCGGCAGGGGAACCTGGATACGCAGTATTTT.